Reported below is one TCR beta chain. Antigen specificity is unknown. This sample was included in a study of cytomegalovirus exposure and HLA in healthy donors. V was pared by 2 bases and J by 5 bases, with 15 bases between. CDR3 length equals 15 residues. Germline assignment: CDR1 SEHNR and CDR2 FQNEAQ (reference sequence). General study points: A later analysis associated 16,000 or so TCR beta sequences with HLA alleles at a 0.05 false discovery rate. Among TCR beta chains of equal frequency, HLA-associated ones were more clonally expanded in a later analysis.

Vbeta (60) and Jbeta (13) primers were used in the PCR. Sequencing was performed with immunoSEQ multiplex PCR; in TCRdb, only in-frame clones are kept and a portion is missing. This table has under 300,000 clones, around 81% appearing once. This TCR was sampled from a woman aged 60-70 years in good health and CMV-seropositive. This rearrangement joins TRBV7-9 to TRBJ1-2; D remains ambiguous. The sequencing input was PBMCs. The CDR3 nucleotides are TGTGCCAGCAGCTTACTCCGAGACAAAGAATATGGCTACACCTTC. Protein sequence: CASSLLRDKEYGYTF. Filled out from reference TRBV7-9 and TRBJ1-2, the complete variable domain reads DTGVSQNPRHKITKRGQNVTFRCDPISEHNRLYWYRQTLGQGPEFLTYFQNEAQLEKSRLLSDRFSAERPKGSFSTLEIQRTEQGDSAMYLCASSLLRDKEYGYTFGSGTRLTVV.